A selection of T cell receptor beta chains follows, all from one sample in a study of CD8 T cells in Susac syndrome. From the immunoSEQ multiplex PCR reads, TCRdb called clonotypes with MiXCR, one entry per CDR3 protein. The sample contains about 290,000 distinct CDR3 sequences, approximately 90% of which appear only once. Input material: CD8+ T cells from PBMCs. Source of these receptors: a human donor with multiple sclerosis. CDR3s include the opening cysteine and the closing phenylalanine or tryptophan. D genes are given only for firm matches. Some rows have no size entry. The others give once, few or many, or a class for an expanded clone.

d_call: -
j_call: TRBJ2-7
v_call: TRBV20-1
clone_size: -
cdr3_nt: TGCAGTGCTAACTGGGCAGGGGAATCCTACGAGCAGTACTTC
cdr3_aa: CSANWAGESYEQYF

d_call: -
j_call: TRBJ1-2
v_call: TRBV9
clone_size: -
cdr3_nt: TGTGCCAGCAGCGTAGAGGACAGCAACAACTATGGCTACACCTTC
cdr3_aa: CASSVEDSNNYGYTF

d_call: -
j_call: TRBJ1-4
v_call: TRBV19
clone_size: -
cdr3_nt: TGTGCCAGTACCCCCAGGGCGCACTCAACTAATGAAAAACTGTTTTTT
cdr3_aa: CASTPRAHSTNEKLFF

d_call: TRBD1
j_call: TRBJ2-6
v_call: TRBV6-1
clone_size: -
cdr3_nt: TGTGCCAGCAGTGAACCGCCAGGGTGGGACAGTCTAATGTCCCTCTTCGGGGCCAACGTCCTGACTTTC
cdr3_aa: CASSEPPGWDSLMSLFGANVLTF

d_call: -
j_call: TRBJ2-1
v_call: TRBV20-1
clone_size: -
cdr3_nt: TGCAGTGCTCCTATCGGTGTAGAAAACTACAATGAGCAGTTCTTC
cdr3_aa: CSAPIGVENYNEQFF

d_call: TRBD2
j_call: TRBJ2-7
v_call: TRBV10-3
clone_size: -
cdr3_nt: TGTGCCATCAGTGACGGGACTAGCCGATACGAGCAGTACTTC
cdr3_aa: CAISDGTSRYEQYF

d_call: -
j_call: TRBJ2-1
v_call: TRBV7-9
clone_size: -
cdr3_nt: TGTGCCAGCAGCTTGGGGGCGGAAGTATCCTACAATGAGCAGTTCTTC
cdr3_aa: CASSLGAEVSYNEQFF

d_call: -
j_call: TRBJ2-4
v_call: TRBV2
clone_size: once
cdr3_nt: TGTGCCAGCAGTGAAGCAGGGTCCGGTGGGGCGTACTTC
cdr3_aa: CASSEAGSGGAYF

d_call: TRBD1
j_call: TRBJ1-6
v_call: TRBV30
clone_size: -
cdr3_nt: TGTGCCTGCCCGGGACAGGGGGTCTCACCCCTCCACTTT
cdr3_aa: CACPGQGVSPLHF

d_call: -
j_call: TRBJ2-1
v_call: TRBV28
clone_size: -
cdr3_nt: TGTGCCAGCAGTTCTAGGGGGACGGTCCGGTTGAAGCAGTTCTTC
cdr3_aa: CASSSRGTVRLKQFF